The clone carrying this T cell receptor beta chain was detected once. These data originate in a study of blood T cell repertoires in COVID-19. Looking at the study overall: The United States, Italy and Spain provided the acute and convalescent COVID-19 samples.

Profiling relied on immunoSEQ multiplex PCR, and the TCRdb table lists in-frame clones only, not all of them. Counted here are 150,000 to 190,000 clones, 76% occurring once; the ten biggest clones make up 3.7%. From germline, CDR1 is SGHRS and CDR2 YFSETQ. The CDR3 totals 15 residues. The V segment lost 7 bases and the J segment 3 bases; nucleotides outside the gene matches: 7. The genes are TRBV5-1 and TRBJ2-3, with 11 bases fitting TRBD2. Sequences were obtained from peripheral blood. This sequence was found in a woman older than 75 with acute or convalescent COVID-19. The CDR3 region has the DNA TGCGCCAGCGGGCTAGCGGGAGGAAGGACAGATACGCAGTATTTT. It codes for CASGLAGGRTDTQYF.